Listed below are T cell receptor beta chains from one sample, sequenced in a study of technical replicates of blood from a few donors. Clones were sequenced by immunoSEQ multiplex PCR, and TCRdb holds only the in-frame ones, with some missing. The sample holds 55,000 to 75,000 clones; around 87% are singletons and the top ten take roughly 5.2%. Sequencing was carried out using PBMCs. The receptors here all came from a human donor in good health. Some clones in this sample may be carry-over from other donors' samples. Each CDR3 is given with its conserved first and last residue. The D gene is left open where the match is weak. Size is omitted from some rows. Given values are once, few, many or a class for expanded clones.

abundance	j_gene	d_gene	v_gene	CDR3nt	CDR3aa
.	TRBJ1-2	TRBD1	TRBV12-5	TGTGCTAGTGGTTGGGACCCGACAGGGGCCGGGAGCTATGGCTACACCTTC	CASGWDPTGAGSYGYTF
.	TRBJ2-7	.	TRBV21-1	TGTGCCAGCAGCACGGCCCCGGGTCCCCCCGAGCAGTACTTC	CASSTAPGPPEQYF
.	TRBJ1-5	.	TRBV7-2	TGTGCCAGCAGGGTGGAGGGTGGAAATCAGCCCCAGCATTTT	CASRVEGGNQPQHF
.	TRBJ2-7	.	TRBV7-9	TGTGCCAGCAGCTTAGAAGTCCGAGGCAACGAGCAGTACTTC	CASSLEVRGNEQYF
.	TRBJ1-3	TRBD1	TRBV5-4	TGTGCCAGCAGCTTGGGCAGGGGGCCAGGAAACACCATATATTTT	CASSLGRGPGNTIYF
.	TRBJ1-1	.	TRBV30	TGTGCCTGGAGTGTACATTGGAACACTGAAGCTTTCTTT	CAWSVHWNTEAFF
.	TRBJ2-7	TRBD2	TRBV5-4	TGTGCCAGCAGCTTGGACCCCGGGCTAGCGGGAGCGATCGAGCAGTACTTC	CASSLDPGLAGAIEQYF
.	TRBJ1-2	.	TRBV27	TGTGCCAGCAGCCGAGGGGGGGGGTATGGCTACACCTTC	CASSRGGGYGYTF
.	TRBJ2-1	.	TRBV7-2	TGTGCCAGCAGCCCGAGGCTAGCTCACAATGAGCAGTTCTTC	CASSPRLAHNEQFF
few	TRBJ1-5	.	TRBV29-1	TGCAGCGTTATCGTGGCCGGCGGGGTCAATCAGCCCCAGCATTTT	CSVIVAGGVNQPQHF
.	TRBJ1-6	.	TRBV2	TGTGCCACCGATGGATCGGAGACCTACCTTTACTCCTATAATTCACCCCTCCACTTT	CATDGSETYLYSYNSPLHF
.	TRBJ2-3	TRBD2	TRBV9	TGTGCCAGCAGCGTAGCTTTTAGTAGCGGGGTTAGCACAGATACGCAGTATTTT	CASSVAFSSGVSTDTQYF
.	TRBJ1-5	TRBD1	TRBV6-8	TGTGCCAGCCCCACCCGGGACAGGGGGCATCAGCCCCAGCATTTT	CASPTRDRGHQPQHF
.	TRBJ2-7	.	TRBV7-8	TGTGCCAGCAGCAGCCAGCGGGGACATCTCGGCGAGCAGTACTTC	CASSSQRGHLGEQYF
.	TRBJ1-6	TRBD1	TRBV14	TGTGCCAGCAGCCTCGGGACAGCCAATTCACCCCTCCACTTT	CASSLGTANSPLHF
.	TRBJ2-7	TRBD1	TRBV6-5	TGTGCCAGCAGTCCAGGGGGTAGCGACTACGAGCAGTACTTC	CASSPGGSDYEQYF
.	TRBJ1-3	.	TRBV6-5	TGTGCCAGCGGCAAGGGAAACACCATATATTTT	CASGKGNTIYF
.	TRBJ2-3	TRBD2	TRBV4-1	TGCGCCAGCAGCCTGTGGACTAGCGGGCGATCTAGCACAGATACGCAGTATTTT	CASSLWTSGRSSTDTQYF
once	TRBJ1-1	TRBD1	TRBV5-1	TGCGCCAGCAGCTCCGGTCCCGGGACAGGGCCGGGGACTGAAGCTTTCTTT	CASSSGPGTGPGTEAFF
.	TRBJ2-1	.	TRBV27	TGTGCCAGCAGTTCCCGCCCCGGCTCGGGTCTTGGCGATGAGCAGTTCTTC	CASSSRPGSGLGDEQFF
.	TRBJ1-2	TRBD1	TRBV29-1	TGCAGCGCCGGACAGGGGAACTATGGCTACACCTTC	CSAGQGNYGYTF
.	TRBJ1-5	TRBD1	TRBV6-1	TGTGCCAGCAGTGAACGACAGGGAGGTCAGCCCCAGCATTTT	CASSERQGGQPQHF
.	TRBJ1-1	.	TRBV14	TGTGCCAGCAGGTACCAGGGGAGGAACACTGAAGCTTTCTTT	CASRYQGRNTEAFF
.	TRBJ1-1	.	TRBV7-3	TGTGCCAGCAGCACTTCGTCCAACACTGAAGCTTTCTTT	CASSTSSNTEAFF
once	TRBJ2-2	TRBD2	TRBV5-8	TGTGCCAGCAGCTTAGGACTAGCGGAGACCGGGGAGCTGTTTTTT	CASSLGLAETGELFF
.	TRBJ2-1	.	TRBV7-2	TGTGCCAGCAGCTTAGGTCGTGAGCAGTTCTTC	CASSLGREQFF
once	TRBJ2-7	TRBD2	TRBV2	TGTGCCAGCAGTGAAGCGCTGGGCGGGAGGTCTACCGAGCAGTACTTC	CASSEALGGRSTEQYF
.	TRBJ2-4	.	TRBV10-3	TGTGCCATCAGCCAACAGGGATTCGACAAAAACATTCAGTACTTC	CAISQQGFDKNIQYF
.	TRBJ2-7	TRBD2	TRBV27	TGTGCCAGCAGTATAGCGGGACGGTACGAGCAGTACTTC	CASSIAGRYEQYF
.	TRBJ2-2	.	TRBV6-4	TGTGCCAGCAGTGATAGTGCGGACGACAGCGGGGAGCTGTTTTTT	CASSDSADDSGELFF
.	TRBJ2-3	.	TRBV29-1	TGCAGCGGCCTACTAGCAGATACGCAGTATTTT	CSGLLADTQYF
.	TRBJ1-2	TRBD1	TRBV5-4	TGTGCCAGCAGCTTGGGAGCTGGACAGGGCCCTTATGGCTACACCTTC	CASSLGAGQGPYGYTF
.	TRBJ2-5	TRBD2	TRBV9	TGTGCCAGCAGCGTTACAGCGGGAGAGAAAGAGACCCAGTACTTC	CASSVTAGEKETQYF
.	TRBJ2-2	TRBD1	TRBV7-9	TGTGCCAGCAGCTCCGGACAGGGGAACACCGGGGAGCTGTTTTTT	CASSSGQGNTGELFF
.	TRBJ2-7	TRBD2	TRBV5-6	TGTGCCAGCAGCCCCTACGAAAGCGGGGGGACCTCAGAGCAGTACTTC	CASSPYESGGTSEQYF
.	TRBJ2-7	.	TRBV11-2	TGTGCCAGCAGCTTAGATCGGTTCGAGCAGTACTTC	CASSLDRFEQYF
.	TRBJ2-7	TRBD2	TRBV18	TGTGCCAGCTCACCAGATTTGACTAGCGGGGTGCCGACCTACGAGCAGTACTTC	CASSPDLTSGVPTYEQYF
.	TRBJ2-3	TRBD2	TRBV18	TGTGCCAGCTCGCCGGCGGGGGGACCACGCACAGATACGCAGTATTTT	CASSPAGGPRTDTQYF
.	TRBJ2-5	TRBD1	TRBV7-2	TGTGCCAGCAGCTTAGCCACAGGGGTGGGGACCCAGTACTTC	CASSLATGVGTQYF
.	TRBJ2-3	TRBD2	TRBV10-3	TGTGCCATCAGTGAGGAGCGGACTAGCGCTAAAACGCAGTATTTT	CAISEERTSAKTQYF
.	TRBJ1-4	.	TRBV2	TGTGCCAGCAGCAAGAGAGCAACTAATGAAAAACTGTTTTTT	CASSKRATNEKLFF
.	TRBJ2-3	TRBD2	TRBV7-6	TGTGCCAGCACCCTCGGGACTATCCCCACAGATACGCAGTATTTT	CASTLGTIPTDTQYF
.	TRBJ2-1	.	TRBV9	TGTGCCAGCAGCGTAGTCGGAGATAGCAATGAGCAGTTCTTC	CASSVVGDSNEQFF
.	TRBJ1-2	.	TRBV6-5	TGTGCCAGCAGTTACTCGCCAGGGGTTAACTATGGCTACACCTTC	CASSYSPGVNYGYTF
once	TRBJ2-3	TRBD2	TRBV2	TGTGCCAGCAGATCGACTAGCCGCACAGATACGCAGTATTTT	CASRSTSRTDTQYF
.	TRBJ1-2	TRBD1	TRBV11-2	TGTGCCAGCAGCTTAGAAGCAGGGGGCTTCGGCTACACCTTC	CASSLEAGGFGYTF
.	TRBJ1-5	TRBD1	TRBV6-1	TGTGCCAGCAGTGAAATCGTAGGGGGCAGATGGAATCAGCCCCAGCATTTT	CASSEIVGGRWNQPQHF
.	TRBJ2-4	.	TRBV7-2	TGTGCCAGCAGCTTAAGTTGGAGAAACATTCAGTACTTC	CASSLSWRNIQYF
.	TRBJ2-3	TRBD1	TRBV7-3	TGTGCCAGCAGCCAACTCGGGGCAGGGGGCGGCACAGATACGCAGTATTTT	CASSQLGAGGGTDTQYF